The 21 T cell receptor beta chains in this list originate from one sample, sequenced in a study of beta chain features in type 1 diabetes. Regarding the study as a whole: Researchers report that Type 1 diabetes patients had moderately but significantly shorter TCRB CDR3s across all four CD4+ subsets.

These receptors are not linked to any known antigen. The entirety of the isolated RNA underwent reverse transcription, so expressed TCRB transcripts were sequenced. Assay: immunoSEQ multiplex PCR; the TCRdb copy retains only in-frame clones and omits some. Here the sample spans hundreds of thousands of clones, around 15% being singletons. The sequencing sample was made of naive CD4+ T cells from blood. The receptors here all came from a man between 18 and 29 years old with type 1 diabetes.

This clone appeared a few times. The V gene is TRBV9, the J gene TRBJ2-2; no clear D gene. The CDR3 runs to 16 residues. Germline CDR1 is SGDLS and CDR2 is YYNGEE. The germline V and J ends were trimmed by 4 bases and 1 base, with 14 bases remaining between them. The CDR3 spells CASSPSGAQNTGELFF. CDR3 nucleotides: TGTGCCAGCAGCCCTAGTGGTGCGCAGAACACCGGGGAGCTGTTTTTT.

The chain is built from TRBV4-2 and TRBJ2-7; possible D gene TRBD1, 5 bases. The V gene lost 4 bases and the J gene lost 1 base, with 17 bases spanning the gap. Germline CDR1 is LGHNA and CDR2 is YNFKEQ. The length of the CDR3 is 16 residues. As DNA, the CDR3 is TGTGCCAGCAGCCCCGAAACCGGGCAGGGTTCCTACGAGCAGTACTTC. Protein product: CASSPETGQGSYEQYF.

The CDR3 spells CASSAYNEQFF. The CDR3 nucleotides are TGCGCCAGCAGTGCCTACAATGAGCAGTTCTTC. The chain has TRBV10-1 and TRBJ2-1; D ambiguous. The ends were cut back, 4 bases at V and 2 bases at J, with 0 bases in the middle. The CDR3 is 11 residues long. Germline V CDR1 and CDR2: WNHNN, SYGVQD (reference sequence).

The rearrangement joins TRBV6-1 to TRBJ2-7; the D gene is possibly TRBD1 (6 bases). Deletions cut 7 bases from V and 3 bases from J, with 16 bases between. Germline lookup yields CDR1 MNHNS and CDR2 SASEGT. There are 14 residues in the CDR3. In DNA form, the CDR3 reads TGTGCCAGCATAGGACAGACACCTTACTACGAGCAGTACTTC. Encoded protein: CASIGQTPYYEQYF.

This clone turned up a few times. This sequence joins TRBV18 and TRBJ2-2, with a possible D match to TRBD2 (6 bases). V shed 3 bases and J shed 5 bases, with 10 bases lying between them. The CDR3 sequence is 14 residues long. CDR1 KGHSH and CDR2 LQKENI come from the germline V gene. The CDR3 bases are TGTGCCAGCTCACCTCTGGAGGGGACCGGGGAGCTGTTTTTT. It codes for CASSPLEGTGELFF.

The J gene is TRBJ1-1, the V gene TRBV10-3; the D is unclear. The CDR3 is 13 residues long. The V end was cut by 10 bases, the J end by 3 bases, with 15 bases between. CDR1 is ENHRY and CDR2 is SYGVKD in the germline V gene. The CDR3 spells CATWVEGDTEAFF. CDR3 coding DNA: TGTGCCACCTGGGTGGAGGGTGACACTGAAGCTTTCTTT.

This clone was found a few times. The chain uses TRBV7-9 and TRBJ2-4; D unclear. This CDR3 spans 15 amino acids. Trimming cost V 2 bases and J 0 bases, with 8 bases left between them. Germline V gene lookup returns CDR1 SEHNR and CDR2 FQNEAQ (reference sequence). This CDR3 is CASSLMQLAKNIQYF. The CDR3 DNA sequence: TGTGCCAGCAGCTTAATGCAATTAGCCAAAAACATTCAGTACTTC.

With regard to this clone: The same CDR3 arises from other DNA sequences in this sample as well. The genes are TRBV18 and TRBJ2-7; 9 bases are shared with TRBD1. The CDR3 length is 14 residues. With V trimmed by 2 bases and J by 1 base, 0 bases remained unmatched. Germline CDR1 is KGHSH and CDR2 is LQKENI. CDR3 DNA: TGTGCCAGCTCACCAGGACAGGGGTCCTACGAGCAGTACTTC. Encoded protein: CASSPGQGSYEQYF. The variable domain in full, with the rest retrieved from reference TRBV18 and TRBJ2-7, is NAGVMQNPRHLVRRRGQEARLRCSPMKGHSHVYWYRQLPEEGLKFMVYLQKENIIDESGMPKERFSAEFPKEGPSILRIQQVVRGDSAAYFCASSPGQGSYEQYFGPGTRLTVT.

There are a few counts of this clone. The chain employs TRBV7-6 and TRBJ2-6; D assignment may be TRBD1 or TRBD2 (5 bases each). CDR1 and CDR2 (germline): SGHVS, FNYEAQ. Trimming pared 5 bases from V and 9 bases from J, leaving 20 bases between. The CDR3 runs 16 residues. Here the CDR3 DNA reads TGTGCCAGCAGCCATCCCGTCGGGGACCCTGGCAACGTCCTGACTTTC. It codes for CASSHPVGDPGNVLTF.

The CDR3 loop is CASSLGTADYEQYF. The CDR3 DNA is TGTGCCAGCTCACTTGGGACGGCCGACTACGAGCAGTACTTC. The chain has TRBV18 and TRBJ2-7, with D perhaps assigned TRBD1 or TRBD2 (5 bases each). Germline CDR1 reads KGHSH; CDR2 reads LQKENI. CDR3 length: 14 residues. Between the trimmed V and J ends, which lost 4 bases and 3 bases, there was a span of 13 bases.

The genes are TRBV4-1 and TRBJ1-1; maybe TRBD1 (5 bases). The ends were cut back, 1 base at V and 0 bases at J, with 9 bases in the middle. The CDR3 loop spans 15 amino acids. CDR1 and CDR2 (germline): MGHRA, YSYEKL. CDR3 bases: TGCGCCAGCAGCCAAGCCAGGGCCATGAACACTGAAGCTTTCTTT. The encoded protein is CASSQARAMNTEAFF.

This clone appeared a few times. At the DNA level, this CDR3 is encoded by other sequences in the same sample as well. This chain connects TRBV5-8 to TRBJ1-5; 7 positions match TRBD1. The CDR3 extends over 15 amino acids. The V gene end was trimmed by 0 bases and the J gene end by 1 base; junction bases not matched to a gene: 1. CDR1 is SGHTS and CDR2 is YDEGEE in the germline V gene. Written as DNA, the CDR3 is TGTGCCAGCAGCTTGGAGACAGGGAGCAATCAGCCCCAGCATTTT. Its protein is CASSLETGSNQPQHF.

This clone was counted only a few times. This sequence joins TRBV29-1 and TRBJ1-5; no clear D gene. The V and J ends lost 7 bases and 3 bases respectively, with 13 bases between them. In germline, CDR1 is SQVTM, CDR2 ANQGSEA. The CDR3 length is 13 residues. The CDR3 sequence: CSAIPDLNQPQHF. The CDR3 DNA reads TGCAGCGCGATCCCGGACCTCAATCAGCCCCAGCATTTT.

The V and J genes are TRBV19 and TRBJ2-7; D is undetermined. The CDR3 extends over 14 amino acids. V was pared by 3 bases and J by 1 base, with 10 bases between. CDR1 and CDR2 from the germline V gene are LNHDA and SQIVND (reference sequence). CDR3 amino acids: CASSMADASYEQYF. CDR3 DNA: TGTGCCAGTAGTATGGCCGACGCGTCCTACGAGCAGTACTTC. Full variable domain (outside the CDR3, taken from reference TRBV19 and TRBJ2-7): DGGITQSPKYLFRKEGQNVTLSCEQNLNHDAMYWYRQDPGQGLRLIYYSQIVNDFQKGDIAEGYSVSREKKESFPLTVTSAQKNPTAFYLCASSMADASYEQYFGPGTRLTVT.

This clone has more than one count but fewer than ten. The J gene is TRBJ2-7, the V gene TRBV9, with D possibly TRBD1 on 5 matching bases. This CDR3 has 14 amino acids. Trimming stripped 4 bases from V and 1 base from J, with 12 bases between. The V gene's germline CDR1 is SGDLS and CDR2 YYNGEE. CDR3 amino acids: CASSPQGASYEQYF. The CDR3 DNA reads TGTGCCAGCAGCCCCCAGGGTGCTTCCTACGAGCAGTACTTC.

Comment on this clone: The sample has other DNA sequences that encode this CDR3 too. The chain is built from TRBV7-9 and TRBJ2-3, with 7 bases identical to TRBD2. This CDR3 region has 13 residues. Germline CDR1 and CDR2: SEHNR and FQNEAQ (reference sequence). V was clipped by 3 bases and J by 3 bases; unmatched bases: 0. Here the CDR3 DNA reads TGTGCCAGCAGCTTCGGGGGGACAGATACGCAGTATTTT. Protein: CASSFGGTDTQYF.

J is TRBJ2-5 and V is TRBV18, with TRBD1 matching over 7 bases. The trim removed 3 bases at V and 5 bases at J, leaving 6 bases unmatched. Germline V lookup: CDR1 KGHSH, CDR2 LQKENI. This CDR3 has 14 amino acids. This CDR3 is CASSPGTVSETQYF. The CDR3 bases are TGTGCCAGCTCACCCGGGACAGTATCGGAGACCCAGTACTTC.

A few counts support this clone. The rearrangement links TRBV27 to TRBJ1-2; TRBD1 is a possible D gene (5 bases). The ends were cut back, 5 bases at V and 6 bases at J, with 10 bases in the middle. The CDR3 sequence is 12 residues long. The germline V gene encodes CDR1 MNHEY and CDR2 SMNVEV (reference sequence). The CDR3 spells CASSPQGHGYTF. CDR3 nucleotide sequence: TGTGCCAGCAGTCCCCAGGGCCATGGCTACACCTTC.

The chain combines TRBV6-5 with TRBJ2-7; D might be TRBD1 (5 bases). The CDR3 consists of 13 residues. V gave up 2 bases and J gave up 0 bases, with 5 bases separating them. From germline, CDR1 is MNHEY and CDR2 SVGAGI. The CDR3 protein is CASSYGHSYEQYF. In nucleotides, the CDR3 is TGTGCCAGCAGTTACGGACACTCCTACGAGCAGTACTTC.

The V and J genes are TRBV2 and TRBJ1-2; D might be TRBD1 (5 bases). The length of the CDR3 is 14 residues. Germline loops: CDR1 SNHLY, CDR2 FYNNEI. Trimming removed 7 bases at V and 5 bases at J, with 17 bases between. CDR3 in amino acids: CASKRGRQMYGYTF. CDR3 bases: TGTGCCAGCAAGCGGGGCAGGCAGATGTATGGCTACACCTTC.

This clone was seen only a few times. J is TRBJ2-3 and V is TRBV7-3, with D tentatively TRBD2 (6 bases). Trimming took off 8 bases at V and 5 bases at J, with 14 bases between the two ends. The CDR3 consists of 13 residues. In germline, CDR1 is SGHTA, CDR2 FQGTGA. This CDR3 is CASGGTPGDTQYF. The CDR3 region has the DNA TGTGCCAGCGGGGGGACCCCAGGAGATACGCAGTATTTT.